This paragraph reports one T cell receptor (beta chain). Its target is unknown. Each individual donor underwent a draw of approximately 10 milliliters of peripheral blood. Each sample gave at least 7 million isolated PBMCs. Each sample provided at least 5 micrograms of extracted total RNA. This sample is drawn from a study of blood T cells in healthy people across ages. Study-level points and caveats: Because donor CMV status was unknown, expanded clonotype changes were possibly confounded.

PCR was performed a second time for about 7 to 12 cycles using a sample-barcoded 5' primer and a J-beta primer mix. TCRdb reanalysed the 5' RACE reads using MiXCR and keeps one entry per CDR3 protein. Of around 1,500,000 distinct CDR3 sequences in the sample, approximately 30% were seen once. In germline, CDR1 is DFQATT, CDR2 SNEGSKA (reference sequence). With 1 base clipped from V and 7 bases from J, the junction kept 15 bases outside the gene matches. The CDR3 totals 17 residues. V is TRBV20-1 and J is TRBJ2-3, with 9 bases matching TRBD2. The TCR sequence derives from a woman between 25 and 40 years old in good health. The sequencing input was blood. The CDR3 sequence is CSARAPETSGFTYTQYF. For the CDR3, the DNA is TGCAGTGCTAGAGCGCCGGAGACTAGCGGTTTTACATATACGCAGTATTTT.